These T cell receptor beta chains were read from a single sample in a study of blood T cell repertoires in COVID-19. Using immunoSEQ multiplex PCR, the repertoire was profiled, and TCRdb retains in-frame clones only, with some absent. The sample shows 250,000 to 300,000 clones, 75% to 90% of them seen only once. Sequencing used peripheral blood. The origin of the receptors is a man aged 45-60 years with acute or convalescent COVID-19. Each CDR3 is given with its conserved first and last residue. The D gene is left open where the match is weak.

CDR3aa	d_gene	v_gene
CASTRSLGYGYTF	-	TRBV6-5
CASRNRAIYNEQFF	-	TRBV6-5
CASSLGHQNSPLHF	-	TRBV7-3
CASKTGGDEKLFF	TRBD1	TRBV2
CSVTVSYEQYF	-	TRBV29-1
CASSPGTVGEKLFF	TRBD1	TRBV5-5
CASSPYQGYEQYF	-	TRBV19
CASSLGHSSGNTIYF	-	TRBV5-1
CASSWGGAGKEQYF	TRBD2	TRBV5-5
CASSLTGTGNTIYF	TRBD1	TRBV7-6
CASSETTEAFF	-	TRBV10-2
CASSFPQGLYQETQYF	-	TRBV5-8
CASSSTGGSIVYGYTF	TRBD1	TRBV6-5
CASSIEDFNTEAFF	-	TRBV19
CSCLGQVSSGANVLTF	TRBD1	TRBV29-1
CASSEAPGTEQFF	-	TRBV2
CASGLLRGTKNTGELFF	-	TRBV12-5
CASSLAGGGGDIQYF	-	TRBV5-4
CASSPSGGPTDTQYF	TRBD2	TRBV18
CASSGGQKVYGYTF	TRBD1	TRBV5-1
CASSHLDQGAYNEQFF	TRBD1	TRBV3-1/TRBV3-2
CASSEQGSTDTQYF	-	TRBV2
CAIGGGLSPDHYNSPLHF	-	TRBV10-3
CASRRTYRDSYGYTF	TRBD1	TRBV6-5
CAWDRLTNEKLFF	-	TRBV30
CASSLVLGAYNEQFF	-	TRBV11-1
CASSLDLTATGELFF	-	TRBV5-1
CASSVGERSYEQYF	-	TRBV9
CARIDRGRHLF	TRBD1	TRBV2
CATSRDPGFTYEQYF	-	TRBV15
CAWSSKGRHEAFF	-	TRBV30
CASSQALADSYEQYF	-	TRBV4-1
CASSQTAGSTRRGYTF	-	TRBV3-1/TRBV3-2
CASSFPKASGEGGETQYF	TRBD2	TRBV7-8
CASSQTTGSNTGELFF	TRBD1	TRBV4-1
CASSEWGTGNHEQYF	TRBD1	TRBV10-1
CASSSTGVYEQYF	-	TRBV5-4
CASSERQGIEKLFF	-	TRBV2
CASSYSGLPPDTQYF	-	TRBV6-5
CASSQDSPNQPQHF	-	TRBV27
CASSRGGETQYF	-	TRBV12-3/TRBV12-4
CASSLRTRSDTQYF	TRBD2	TRBV3-1/TRBV3-2
CASSLRGRGVLYGYTF	-	TRBV18
CASSKGGGGVTNEKLFF	-	TRBV21-1
CATSRGSGGPYNEQFF	TRBD1	TRBV15
CATSRGGQGARQPQHF	TRBD1	TRBV15
CASSQEDRGYTGELFF	TRBD1	TRBV3-1/TRBV3-2
CASSPGQSSGNTIYF	-	TRBV10-1
CASRTGGLSTDTQYF	TRBD2	TRBV5-1
CASSSTGGRNTEAFF	TRBD1	TRBV6-5